The sequence of this T cell receptor beta chain was determined in a study of regulatory dendritic cells for organ transplantation. V was cut by 0 bases and J by 6 bases, with 12 bases left in between. The CDR3 covers 15 residues. Germline loops: CDR1 SGHRS, CDR2 YFSETQ. General study findings and limits: Naive CD4+ and CD8+ repertoires were highly diverse; memory CD8+ was most oligoclonal. The authors noted considerable between-person heterogeneity in alloreactive memory CD8+ cells. Regulatory dendritic cells appeared to expand memory CD8+ clones less than mature ones.

Data came from immunoSEQ multiplex PCR; TCRdb stores just in-frame clones and leaves some out. The repertoire holds fewer than 25,000 clones, about 79% seen once, with just over 0.9% in the top ten. This clone was detected a few times. Its antigen remains unknown. Naive CD45RA+ and memory CD45RO+ CD4+ or CD8+ T cells were FACS-sorted. The source material was memory CD4+ T cells from blood. Subset in this sample: CD45RO+ memory T cells. V and J are TRBV5-1 and TRBJ1-4; D may be TRBD1 (5 bases). This clonotype was sampled from a human donor in good health. The CDR3 DNA is TGCGCCAGCAGCTTGGGTGCAGGGAACGATGAAAAACTGTTTTTT. As protein: CASSLGAGNDEKLFF.